Presented here are 14 T cell receptor beta chains from one specimen sequenced in a study of blood T cell repertoires in COVID-19. Sequencing used immunoSEQ multiplex PCR; TCRdb keeps in-frame clones, though not all of them. Of 100,000 to 150,000 clones listed, about 85% are singletons. Sequenced sample: peripheral blood. These receptors all stem from a woman at least 80 years old with acute or convalescent COVID-19.

The gene calls are TRBV3-1 (or the pseudogene TRBV3-2) and TRBJ1-1; D is uncertain. V was clipped by 5 bases and J by 4 bases, with 17 bases between them. The germline V gene has CDR1 LGHDT and CDR2 YNNKEL (reference sequence). The CDR3 has 15 amino acids. The CDR3 region is CASSFYSYSSTEAFF. CDR3 sequence (DNA): TGTGCCAGCAGCTTCTATTCCTACAGCTCCACTGAAGCTTTCTTT.

Notes on this clone: Other DNA sequences from this sample encode an identical CDR3 as well. The rearrangement joins TRBV15 to TRBJ2-7, with TRBD1 as a possible D gene (6 bases). Per germline, CDR1 LNHNV and CDR2 YYDKDF (reference sequence). CDR3 length equals 13 residues. The ends were cut back, 9 bases at V and 1 base at J, with 13 bases in the middle. CDR3 amino acids: CATRLTGSYEQYF. The CDR3 coding sequence is TGTGCCACTAGACTGACAGGATCCTACGAGCAGTACTTC.

The chain is built from TRBV23-1 and TRBJ2-7, with 10 bases lining up with TRBD1. TRBV23-1 is treated as an ORF (open reading frame) with a function not yet certain. V trimming: 3 bases; J trimming: 7 bases; junction bases outside the gene matches: 9. This CDR3 spans 15 amino acids. The CDR3 reads CASSHPGQGEGEQYV. The CDR3 nucleotides read TGCGCCAGCAGTCACCCCGGACAGGGGGAGGGAGAGCAGTACGTC.

The chain couples TRBV5-4 to TRBJ1-2; D is possibly TRBD1 (5 bases). CDR3 length equals 14 residues. Germline-derived CDR1 and CDR2 are SGHNT and YYREEE (reference sequence). Deletions cut 6 bases from V and 0 bases from J, with 12 bases between. The CDR3 nucleotides read TGTGCCAGCACCGCGACAGCCTCTAACTATGGCTACACCTTC. Amino acid sequence: CASTATASNYGYTF.

This chain links TRBV18 with TRBJ1-5; 7 positions match TRBD1. Looked up from germline, CDR1 is KGHSH and CDR2 is LQKENI. This CDR3 region has 14 residues. Germline trimming cut 4 bases from V and 2 bases from J; bases unmatched to any gene: 2. The CDR3 loop is CASSLGTGNQPQHF. The CDR3 DNA reads TGTGCCAGCTCACTAGGGACAGGCAATCAGCCCCAGCATTTT.

This chain's CDR3 is CASSLLGGHTEAFF. CDR3 sequence (DNA): TGTGCCAGCAGCTTATTGGGGGGGCACACTGAAGCTTTCTTT. The chain combines TRBV7-8 with TRBJ1-1; a possible D gene is TRBD1 (6 bases). The CDR3 extends over 14 amino acids. CDR1 and CDR2 (germline): SGHVS, FQNEAQ. Trimming shortened V by 2 bases and J by 3 bases, and 10 bases separated the two germline ends. Using reference TRBV7-8 and TRBJ1-1 for the parts outside the CDR3, the full variable domain is GAGVSQSPRYKVAKRGQDVALRCDPISGHVSLFWYQQALGQGPEFLTYFQNEAQLDKSGLPSDRFFAERPEGSVSTLKIQRTQQEDSAVYLCASSLLGGHTEAFFGQGTRLTVV.

The chain recombines TRBV7-9 with TRBJ1-2; 7 positions match TRBD1. CDR1 is SEHNR, CDR2 FQNEAQ, per germline (reference sequence). With 1 base clipped from V and 8 bases from J, the junction kept 10 bases outside the gene matches. The CDR3 has 15 residues. The CDR3 protein is CASSLGDSLGSGYTF. As DNA, the CDR3 is TGTGCCAGCAGCTTAGGGGACAGCCTGGGGAGCGGCTACACCTTC.

CDR3 nucleotide sequence: TGTGCCAGCAGACGCGGACAGGGGCAGCCCCAGCATTTT. This gives the protein CASRRGQGQPQHF. The chain employs TRBV7-9 and TRBJ1-5; 9 bases match TRBD1. V trimming: 6 bases; J trimming: 7 bases; junction bases outside the gene matches: 4. The germline V gene encodes CDR1 SEHNR and CDR2 FQNEAQ (reference sequence). The CDR3 totals 13 residues. Filled out from reference TRBV7-9 and TRBJ1-5, the complete variable domain reads DTGVSQNPRHKITKRGQNVTFRCDPISEHNRLYWYRQTLGQGPEFLTYFQNEAQLEKSRLLSDRFSAERPKGSFSTLEIQRTEQGDSAMYLCASRRGQGQPQHFGDGTRLSIL.

V usage is TRBV24-1 and J usage is TRBJ2-5; a possible D gene is TRBD2 (5 bases). The CDR3 contains 19 residues. Trimming cost V 9 bases and J 1 base, with 29 bases left between them. Germline CDR1 reads KGHDR; CDR2 reads SFDVKD. The DNA for the CDR3 is TGTGCCACCGAATATATGAGCCGGGCCCCCCCCCGGGGCCAAGAGACCCAGTACTTC. This sequence encodes CATEYMSRAPPRGQETQYF.

The chain combines TRBV28 with TRBJ1-4; 10 bases fit TRBD1. Germline values: CDR1 MDHEN, CDR2 SYDVKM. This CDR3 spans 18 amino acids. Unmatched junction bases numbered 18, after V lost 7 bases and J lost 7 bases. CDR3 coding DNA: TGTGCCAGCAATACGGGACAGGGGCTACGGGCATCCTTTGAAAAACTGTTTTTT. Translated, it gives CASNTGQGLRASFEKLFF.

The V gene is TRBV5-6, the J gene TRBJ1-1; TRBD1 agrees at 8 bases. V shed 3 bases, J shed 10 bases, and the junction held 8 bases outside the gene matches. The CDR3 spans 13 residues. CDR1 SGHDT and CDR2 YYEEEE come from the germline V gene. The CDR3 DNA reads TGTGCCAGCAGCTACAGGGGGAGTATAGGAGCTTTCTTT. Protein product: CASSYRGSIGAFF.

This clone was recorded a few times. The genes are TRBV27 and TRBJ1-6; 10 bases are a match to TRBD1. Trimming took 1 base from V and 12 from J; bases not matched to a gene: 6. Germline CDR1 is MNHEY and CDR2 is SMNVEV (reference sequence). CDR3 size: 15 residues. Here the CDR3 DNA reads TGTGCCAGCAGTTTATTAGGGACAGGGGCCCTACCCCTCCACTTT. It specifies CASSLLGTGALPLHF.

CDR3 residues: CASSPSVGGNEKLFF. The DNA for the CDR3 is TGTGCCAGCAGCCCGTCGGTAGGGGGTAATGAAAAACTGTTTTTT. This chain joins TRBV3-1 (or the pseudogene TRBV3-2) and TRBJ1-4; TRBD1 is a possible D gene (6 bases). V dropped 4 bases and J dropped 4 bases, with 13 bases sitting between them. Germline CDR1 reads LGHDT; CDR2 reads YNNKEL (reference sequence). CDR3 length: 15 amino acids.

The CDR3 spells CASSLGDSRYEQYF. The CDR3, as DNA: TGTGCCAGCAGCTTAGGCGACAGTCGCTACGAGCAGTACTTC. The J gene is TRBJ2-7, the V gene TRBV7-9; perhaps TRBD1 as D (5 bases). Per germline, CDR1 SEHNR and CDR2 FQNEAQ (reference sequence). This CDR3 spans 14 amino acids. The ends were cut back, 1 base at V and 3 bases at J, with 10 bases in the middle.